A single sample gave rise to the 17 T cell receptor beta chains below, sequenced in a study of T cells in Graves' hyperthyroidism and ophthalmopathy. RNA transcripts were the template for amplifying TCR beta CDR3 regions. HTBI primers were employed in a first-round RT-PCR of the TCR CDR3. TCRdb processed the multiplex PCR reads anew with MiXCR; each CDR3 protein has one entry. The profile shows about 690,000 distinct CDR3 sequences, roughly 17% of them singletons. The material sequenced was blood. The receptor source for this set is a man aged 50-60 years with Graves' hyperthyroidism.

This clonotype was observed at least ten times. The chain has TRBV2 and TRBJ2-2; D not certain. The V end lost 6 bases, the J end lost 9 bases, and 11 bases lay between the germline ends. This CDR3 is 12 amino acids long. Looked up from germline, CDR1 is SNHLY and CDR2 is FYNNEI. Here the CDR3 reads CASRSTGRELFF. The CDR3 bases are TGTGCCAGCAGAAGTACCGGGCGGGAGCTGTTTTTT.

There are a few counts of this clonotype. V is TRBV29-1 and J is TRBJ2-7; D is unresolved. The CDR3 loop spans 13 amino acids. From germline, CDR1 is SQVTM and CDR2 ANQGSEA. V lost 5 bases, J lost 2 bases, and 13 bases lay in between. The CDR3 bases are TGCAGCGTTTTAGCCCGATCTACCTACGAGCAGTACTTC. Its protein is CSVLARSTYEQYF.

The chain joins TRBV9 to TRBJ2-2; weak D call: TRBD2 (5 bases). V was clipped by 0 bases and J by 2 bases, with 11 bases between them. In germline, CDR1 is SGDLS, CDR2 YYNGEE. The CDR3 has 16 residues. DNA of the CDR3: TGTGCCAGCAGCGTAGCTGCCGGGATAAACACCGGGGAGCTGTTTTTT. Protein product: CASSVAAGINTGELFF.

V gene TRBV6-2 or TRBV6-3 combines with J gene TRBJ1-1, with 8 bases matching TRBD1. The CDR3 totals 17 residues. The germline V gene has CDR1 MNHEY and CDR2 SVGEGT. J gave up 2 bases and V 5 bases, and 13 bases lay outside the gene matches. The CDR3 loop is CASSPFGHRGINTEAFF. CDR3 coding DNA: TGTGCCAGCAGTCCCTTTGGTCACAGGGGGATAAACACTGAAGCTTTCTTT.

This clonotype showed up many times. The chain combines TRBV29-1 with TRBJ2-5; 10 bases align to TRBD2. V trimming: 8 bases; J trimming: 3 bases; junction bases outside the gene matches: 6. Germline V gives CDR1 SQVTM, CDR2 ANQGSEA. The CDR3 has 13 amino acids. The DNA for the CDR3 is TGCAGCCTGAGGCTAGCGGGAGAAGAGACCCAGTACTTC. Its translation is CSLRLAGEETQYF.

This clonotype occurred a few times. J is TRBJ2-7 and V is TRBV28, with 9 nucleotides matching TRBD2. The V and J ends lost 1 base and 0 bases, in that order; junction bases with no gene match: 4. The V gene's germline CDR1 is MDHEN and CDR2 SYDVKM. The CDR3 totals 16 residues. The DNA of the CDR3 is TGTGCCAGCAGTTTATACGGGACTAGCAGCTCCTACGAGCAGTACTTC. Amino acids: CASSLYGTSSSYEQYF.

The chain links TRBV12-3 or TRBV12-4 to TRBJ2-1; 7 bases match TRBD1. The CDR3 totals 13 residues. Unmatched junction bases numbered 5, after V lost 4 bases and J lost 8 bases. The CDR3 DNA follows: TGTGCCAGCAGTTCCTACAGGGGACATGAGCAGTTCTTC. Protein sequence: CASSSYRGHEQFF.

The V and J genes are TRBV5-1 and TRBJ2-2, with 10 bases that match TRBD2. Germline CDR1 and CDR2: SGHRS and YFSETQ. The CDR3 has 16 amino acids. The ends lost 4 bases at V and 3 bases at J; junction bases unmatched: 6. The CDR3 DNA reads TGCGCCAGCAGCCCCACACTAGCGGGATACACCGGGGAGCTGTTTTTT. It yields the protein CASSPTLAGYTGELFF.

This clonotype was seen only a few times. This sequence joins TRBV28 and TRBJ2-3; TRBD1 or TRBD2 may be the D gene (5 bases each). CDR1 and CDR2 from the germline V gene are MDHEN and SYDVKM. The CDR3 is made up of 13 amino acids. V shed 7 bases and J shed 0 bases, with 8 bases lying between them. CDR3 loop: CASNWGSTDTQYF. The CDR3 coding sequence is TGTGCCAGCAACTGGGGGAGCACAGATACGCAGTATTTT.

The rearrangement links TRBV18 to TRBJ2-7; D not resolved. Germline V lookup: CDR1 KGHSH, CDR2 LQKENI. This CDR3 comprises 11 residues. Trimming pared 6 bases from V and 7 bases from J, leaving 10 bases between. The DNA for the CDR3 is TGTGCCAGCTCCATAGGCTTGGAGCAGTACTTC. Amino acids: CASSIGLEQYF.

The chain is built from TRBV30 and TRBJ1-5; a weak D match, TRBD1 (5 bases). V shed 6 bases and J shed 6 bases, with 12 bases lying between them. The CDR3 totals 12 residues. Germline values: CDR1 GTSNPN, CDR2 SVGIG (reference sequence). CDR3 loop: CACRSRGQPQHF. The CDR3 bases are TGTGCCTGTCGTTCTAGGGGTCAGCCCCAGCATTTT.

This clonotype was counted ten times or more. Here the CDR3 DNA reads TGTGCCAGCAGCCCGGGACAGGGTCGGGGATCAGAGACCCAGTACTTC. It specifies CASSPGQGRGSETQYF. V and J are TRBV11-3 and TRBJ2-5; 9 bases align to TRBD1. Germline CDR1 and CDR2: SGHNT and YENEEA. CDR3 length equals 16 residues. Trimming at V came to 5 bases and at J to 4 bases, leaving 11 bases not matched to a gene.

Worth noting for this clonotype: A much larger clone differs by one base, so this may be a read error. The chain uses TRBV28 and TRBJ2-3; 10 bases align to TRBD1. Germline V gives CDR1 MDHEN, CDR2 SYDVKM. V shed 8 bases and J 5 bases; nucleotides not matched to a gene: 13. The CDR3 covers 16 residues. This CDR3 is CASGETGTGDKDTQYF. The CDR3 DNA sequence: TGTGCCAGCGGGGAGACGGGGACAGGGGACAAAGATACGCAGTATTTT.

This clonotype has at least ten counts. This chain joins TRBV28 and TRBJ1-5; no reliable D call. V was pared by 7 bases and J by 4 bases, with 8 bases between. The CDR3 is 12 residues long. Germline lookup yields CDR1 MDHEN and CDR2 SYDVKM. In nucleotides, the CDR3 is TGTGCCAGCACCCTTCTTAATCAGCCCCAGCATTTT. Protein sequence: CASTLLNQPQHF. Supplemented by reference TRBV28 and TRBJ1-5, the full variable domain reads DVKVTQSSRYLVKRTGEKVFLECVQDMDHENMFWYRQDPGLGLRLIYFSYDVKMKEKGDIPEGYSVSREKKERFSLILESASTNQTSMYLCASTLLNQPQHFGDGTRLSIL.

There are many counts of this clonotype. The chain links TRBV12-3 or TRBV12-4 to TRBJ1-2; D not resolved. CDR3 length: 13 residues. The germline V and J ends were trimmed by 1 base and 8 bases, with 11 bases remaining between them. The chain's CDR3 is CASSLVRFGGYTF. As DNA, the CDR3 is TGTGCCAGCAGTTTAGTGCGGTTTGGGGGCTACACCTTC.

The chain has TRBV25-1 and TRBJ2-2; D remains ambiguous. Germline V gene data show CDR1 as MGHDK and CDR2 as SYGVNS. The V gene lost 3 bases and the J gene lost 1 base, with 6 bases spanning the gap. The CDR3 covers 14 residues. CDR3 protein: CASSDPLNTGELFF. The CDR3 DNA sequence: TGTGCCAGCAGTGATCCACTGAACACCGGGGAGCTGTTTTTT.

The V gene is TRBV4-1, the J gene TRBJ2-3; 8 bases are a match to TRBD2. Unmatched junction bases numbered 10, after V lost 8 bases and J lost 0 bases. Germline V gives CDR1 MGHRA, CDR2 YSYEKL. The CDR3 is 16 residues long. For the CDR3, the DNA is TGCGCCAGCTCGACCCTTCTAGCGGGCAGCACAGATACGCAGTATTTT. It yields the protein CASSTLLAGSTDTQYF.